The 5 T cell receptor beta chains in this list originate from one sample, sequenced in a study of early T cells in non-severe SARS-CoV-2 infection. Using its own MiXCR run on the 5' RACE reads, TCRdb lists one record per CDR3 protein. This sample carries about 32,000 distinct CDR3 sequences, roughly 5.4% of them seen once, and the ten largest clones take around 3.8%. The specimen was whole blood. These receptor sequences come from an adult who was a healthcare worker with PCR-confirmed SARS-CoV-2 infection or an uninfected control (not recorded which).

This clonotype was found a few times. The chain couples TRBV28 to TRBJ2-5; no firm D call. V gave up 6 bases and J gave up 1 base, with 12 bases separating them. The CDR3 spans 14 residues. The germline gives CDR1 MDHEN, CDR2 SYDVKM. In DNA, the CDR3 is TGTGCCAGCAGACCCCTTTGGCCCCAAGAGACCCAGTACTTC. This gives the protein CASRPLWPQETQYF.

This clonotype came up a few times. This chain connects TRBV11-3 to TRBJ2-1, with D perhaps TRBD1 (5 bases). Germline V gene data show CDR1 as SGHNT and CDR2 as YENEEA. This CDR3 has 16 residues. Trimming removed 4 bases from V and 7 bases from J, with 20 bases in between. The CDR3 is CASSSFLGPAGNEQFF. The CDR3, as DNA: TGTGCCAGCAGCTCTTTTTTGGGGCCAGCAGGGAATGAGCAGTTCTTC.

The chain carries TRBV7-9 and TRBJ2-1; perhaps D is TRBD1 or TRBD2 (7 bases each). The CDR3 is 15 amino acids. The V gene's germline CDR1 is SEHNR and CDR2 FQNEAQ (reference sequence). V was pared by 1 base and J by 4 bases, with 11 bases between. CDR3 DNA sequence: TGTGCCAGCAGCTTAGAAGCGGGACAGTACAATGAGCAGTTCTTC. It translates to CASSLEAGQYNEQFF.

The chain combines TRBV11-1 with TRBJ2-1, with D possibly TRBD1 on 6 matching bases. Trimming removed 4 bases at V and 3 bases at J, with 16 bases between. The CDR3 is 16 amino acids. Germline V lookup: CDR1 SGHAT, CDR2 FQDESV (reference sequence). The CDR3 reads CASSSRPGVGYNEQFF. The CDR3 nucleotides are TGTGCCAGCAGCTCCAGGCCAGGGGTCGGCTACAATGAGCAGTTCTTC.

This chain connects TRBV11-2 to TRBJ1-1, with unresolved D. Germline values: CDR1 SGHAT, CDR2 FQNNGV. The CDR3 runs to 11 residues. V was shortened by 1 base and J by 8 bases, with 5 bases between the two germline ends. The CDR3 loop is CASSLAGEAFF. The CDR3 DNA follows: TGTGCCAGCAGCTTAGCGGGAGAAGCTTTCTTT.